Described below is a single TCR beta chain sequence and its context. The sample comes from a study of Graves' ophthalmopathy and Graves' hyperthyroidism. Amplified TCR beta CDR3 regions were obtained using RNA transcripts as template. The workflow started with a first-round RT-PCR run with HTBI primers and then moved on to a second-round multiplex PCR. TCRdb re-analysed the multiplex PCR reads in MiXCR, keeping a single row per CDR3 protein. The sample includes over a million distinct CDR3 sequences, 35% to 45% seen only once; the top ten take 11%. Germline CDR1 is LNHNV and CDR2 is YYDKDF (reference sequence). V lost 0 bases and J 5 bases, leaving 8 bases between the germline ends. This CDR3 is 14 amino acids long. None of the included patients had other autoimmune diseases, uncontrolled infections, pregnancy or lactation, as these led to exclusion. Clinical symptoms, serum thyroxine, TRAb, thyroid ultrasound and orbital computed tomography determined diagnosis.

Input material: peripheral blood or thyroid tissue (not recorded which). The chain carries TRBV15 and TRBJ2-1; D ambiguous. The sequence was collected from an adult man with Graves' hyperthyroidism. The CDR3 sequence is CATSRDLGNNEQFF. The CDR3 region has the DNA TGTGCCACCAGCAGAGATCTAGGAAACAATGAGCAGTTCTTC. The whole variable domain, filled in from reference TRBV15 and TRBJ2-1, reads DAMVIQNPRYQVTQFGKPVTLSCSQTLNHNVMYWYQQKSSQAPKLLFHYYDKDFNNEADTPDNFQSRRPNTSFCFLDIRSPGLGDTAMYLCATSRDLGNNEQFFGPGTRLTVL.